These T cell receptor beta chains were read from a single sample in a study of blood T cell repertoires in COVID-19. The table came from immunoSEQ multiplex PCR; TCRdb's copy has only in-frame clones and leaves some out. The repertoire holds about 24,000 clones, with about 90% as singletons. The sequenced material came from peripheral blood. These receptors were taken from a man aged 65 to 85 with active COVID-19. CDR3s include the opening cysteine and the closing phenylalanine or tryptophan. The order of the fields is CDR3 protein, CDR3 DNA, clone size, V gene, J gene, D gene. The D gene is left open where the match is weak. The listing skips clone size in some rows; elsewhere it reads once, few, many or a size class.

CDR3 protein: CASTYQGRDGYTF
CDR3 DNA: TGTGCCAGCACTTACCAGGGGAGGGATGGCTACACCTTC
clone size: -
V gene: TRBV25-1
J gene: TRBJ1-2
D gene: -

CDR3 protein: CASSFLPGSRGPQETQYF
CDR3 DNA: TGTGCCAGCAGTTTTCTCCCCGGGAGTCGAGGGCCCCAAGAGACCCAGTACTTC
clone size: -
V gene: TRBV28
J gene: TRBJ2-5
D gene: -

CDR3 protein: CASSIDRESGYTF
CDR3 DNA: TGTGCCAGTAGTATCGACAGGGAGAGCGGCTACACCTTC
clone size: -
V gene: TRBV19
J gene: TRBJ1-2
D gene: TRBD1

CDR3 protein: CASSYRRGDTQYF
CDR3 DNA: TGTGCCAGCAGTTATAGGAGGGGAGATACGCAGTATTTT
clone size: -
V gene: TRBV6-6
J gene: TRBJ2-3
D gene: -

CDR3 protein: CARNARLCNQPQHF
CDR3 DNA: TGTGCCAGGAACGCCAGGCTTTGCAATCAGCCCCAGCATTTT
clone size: -
V gene: TRBV9
J gene: TRBJ1-5
D gene: -

CDR3 protein: CASSLDYSGNTIYF
CDR3 DNA: TGTGCCAGCAGCTTAGACTACTCTGGAAACACCATATATTTT
clone size: -
V gene: TRBV7-2
J gene: TRBJ1-3
D gene: -

CDR3 protein: CASSNAGTGAFNEQFF
CDR3 DNA: TGTGCCAGCAGTAACGCCGGGACAGGGGCCTTCAATGAGCAGTTCTTC
clone size: -
V gene: TRBV6-2/TRBV6-3
J gene: TRBJ2-1
D gene: TRBD1

CDR3 protein: CASSPSPDYRVNPEAFF
CDR3 DNA: TGTGCCAGCAGCCCGTCCCCAGATTACAGGGTAAACCCTGAAGCTTTCTTT
clone size: once
V gene: TRBV4-2
J gene: TRBJ1-1
D gene: -

CDR3 protein: CASSPLGSSYNSPLHF
CDR3 DNA: TGTGCCAGCAGCCCTCTGGGGAGCTCCTATAATTCACCCCTCCACTTT
clone size: -
V gene: TRBV14
J gene: TRBJ1-6
D gene: -

CDR3 protein: CSAAGAIANYGYTF
CDR3 DNA: TGCAGCGCCGCAGGGGCGATAGCTAACTATGGCTACACCTTC
clone size: -
V gene: TRBV29-1
J gene: TRBJ1-2
D gene: -

CDR3 protein: CASSNGGKNTEAFF
CDR3 DNA: TGTGCCAGCAGTAACGGGGGTAAGAACACTGAAGCTTTCTTT
clone size: -
V gene: TRBV28
J gene: TRBJ1-1
D gene: -

CDR3 protein: CASSQDPTRGETQYF
CDR3 DNA: TGCGCCAGCAGCCAAGATCCCACGAGAGGAGAGACCCAGTACTTC
clone size: -
V gene: TRBV4-1
J gene: TRBJ2-5
D gene: -

CDR3 protein: CASSYSAANEQFF
CDR3 DNA: TGTGCCAGCAGTTACTCAGCCGCCAATGAGCAGTTCTTC
clone size: -
V gene: TRBV6-5
J gene: TRBJ2-1
D gene: -

CDR3 protein: CASSPFGTGEETQYF
CDR3 DNA: TGCGCCAGCAGCCCTTTTGGGACAGGGGAAGAGACCCAGTACTTC
clone size: -
V gene: TRBV4-1
J gene: TRBJ2-5
D gene: TRBD1

CDR3 protein: CASSIGGRTYEQYF
CDR3 DNA: TGTGCCAGCAGTATAGGCGGCAGAACGTACGAGCAGTACTTC
clone size: few
V gene: TRBV7-6
J gene: TRBJ2-7
D gene: -

CDR3 protein: CASRETGGVDEKLFF
CDR3 DNA: TGTGCCAGTAGAGAGACAGGGGGCGTTGATGAAAAACTGTTTTTT
clone size: -
V gene: TRBV19
J gene: TRBJ1-4
D gene: TRBD1

CDR3 protein: CASSPEIAGRGETQYF
CDR3 DNA: TGTGCCAGCTCACCGGAGATAGCGGGGCGAGGCGAGACCCAGTACTTC
clone size: once
V gene: TRBV18
J gene: TRBJ2-5
D gene: TRBD2

CDR3 protein: CASSWTRQGGYTF
CDR3 DNA: TGTGCCAGCAGTTGGACAAGGCAAGGCGGCTACACCTTC
clone size: -
V gene: TRBV12-3/TRBV12-4
J gene: TRBJ1-2
D gene: -

CDR3 protein: CASSQDYRRGTQETQYF
CDR3 DNA: TGTGCCAGCAGCCAAGATTATCGCAGGGGGACGCAAGAGACCCAGTACTTC
clone size: -
V gene: TRBV4-2
J gene: TRBJ2-5
D gene: TRBD1

CDR3 protein: CATSDPRTGDQPQHF
CDR3 DNA: TGTGCCACCAGTGACCCGAGGACAGGGGATCAGCCCCAGCATTTT
clone size: -
V gene: TRBV24-1
J gene: TRBJ1-5
D gene: TRBD1

CDR3 protein: CASSARQSTDTQYF
CDR3 DNA: TGTGCCAGCAGCGCCCGACAGAGCACAGATACGCAGTATTTT
clone size: -
V gene: TRBV9
J gene: TRBJ2-3
D gene: -

CDR3 protein: CASSQDPTGNTYGYTF
CDR3 DNA: TGTGCCAGCAGCCAAGATCCTACAGGGAATACCTATGGCTACACCTTC
clone size: few
V gene: TRBV4-2
J gene: TRBJ1-2
D gene: -

CDR3 protein: CASSPLLTINSGNTIYF
CDR3 DNA: TGTGCCAGCTCGCCACTCCTCACAATCAACTCTGGAAACACCATATATTTT
clone size: -
V gene: TRBV18
J gene: TRBJ1-3
D gene: -

CDR3 protein: CASSSIPPRDRGEQYF
CDR3 DNA: TGTGCCAGCAGTTCCATCCCACCCCGGGACAGGGGCGAGCAGTACTTC
clone size: -
V gene: TRBV28
J gene: TRBJ2-7
D gene: TRBD1

CDR3 protein: CASSASGTGGNEKLFF
CDR3 DNA: TGTGCCAGCAGCGCGAGCGGGACAGGGGGTAATGAAAAACTGTTTTTT
clone size: -
V gene: TRBV9
J gene: TRBJ1-4
D gene: TRBD1

CDR3 protein: CASSPLGQGAIGELFF
CDR3 DNA: TGTGCCAGCAGCCCCCTCGGACAGGGGGCAATCGGGGAGCTGTTTTTT
clone size: once
V gene: TRBV4-2
J gene: TRBJ2-2
D gene: TRBD1

CDR3 protein: CASSLGWPSEYEQYF
CDR3 DNA: TGTGCCAGCAGCTTAGGGTGGCCTAGCGAATACGAGCAGTACTTC
clone size: once
V gene: TRBV7-2
J gene: TRBJ2-7
D gene: -

CDR3 protein: CASSPQGPQETQYF
CDR3 DNA: TGTGCCAGCAGCCCACAGGGGCCTCAAGAGACCCAGTACTTC
clone size: -
V gene: TRBV6-5
J gene: TRBJ2-5
D gene: TRBD1

CDR3 protein: CASSSGTGGAYEQYF
CDR3 DNA: TGTGCCAGCAGCAGCGGGACAGGGGGAGCCTACGAGCAGTACTTC
clone size: -
V gene: TRBV6-2/TRBV6-3
J gene: TRBJ2-7
D gene: TRBD1

CDR3 protein: CASSPQRNIYGYTF
CDR3 DNA: TGTGCCAGCAGTCCCCAGAGGAACATCTATGGCTACACCTTC
clone size: -
V gene: TRBV9
J gene: TRBJ1-2
D gene: -

CDR3 protein: CASSPGTSVETQYF
CDR3 DNA: TGTGCCAGCTCACCAGGGACTTCAGTGGAGACCCAGTACTTC
clone size: -
V gene: TRBV18
J gene: TRBJ2-5
D gene: -

CDR3 protein: CASREVGTGELFF
CDR3 DNA: TGTGCCAGCCGGGAAGTGGGGACCGGGGAGCTGTTTTTT
clone size: -
V gene: TRBV18
J gene: TRBJ2-2
D gene: -

CDR3 protein: CASRDRYGRGSYNEQFF
CDR3 DNA: TGTGCCAGCAGGGACAGGTACGGCAGGGGCTCCTACAATGAGCAGTTCTTC
clone size: -
V gene: TRBV19
J gene: TRBJ2-1
D gene: TRBD1

CDR3 protein: CASSLVAGGPQETQYF
CDR3 DNA: TGTGCCAGCAGCTTAGTAGCGGGAGGGCCTCAAGAGACCCAGTACTTC
clone size: -
V gene: TRBV7-2
J gene: TRBJ2-5
D gene: TRBD2

CDR3 protein: CATSRTGWYGYTF
CDR3 DNA: TGTGCCACCAGCAGGACAGGGTGGTATGGCTACACCTTC
clone size: -
V gene: TRBV15
J gene: TRBJ1-2
D gene: TRBD1

CDR3 protein: CAISERGGSEEKLFF
CDR3 DNA: TGTGCCATCAGTGAGAGAGGAGGGTCGGAAGAAAAACTGTTTTTT
clone size: -
V gene: TRBV10-3
J gene: TRBJ1-4
D gene: -

CDR3 protein: CATSRAIALQETQYF
CDR3 DNA: TGTGCCACCAGCAGAGCGATAGCCCTACAAGAGACCCAGTACTTC
clone size: -
V gene: TRBV15
J gene: TRBJ2-5
D gene: -

CDR3 protein: CASSVVIFSGLPNTGELFF
CDR3 DNA: TGTGCCAGCAGCGTAGTGATATTTAGCGGGCTTCCGAACACCGGGGAGCTGTTTTTT
clone size: once
V gene: TRBV9
J gene: TRBJ2-2
D gene: TRBD2

CDR3 protein: CASSPYQRGFTGELFF
CDR3 DNA: TGTGCCAGCAGCCCTTATCAGCGGGGGTTCACCGGGGAGCTGTTTTTT
clone size: -
V gene: TRBV7-3
J gene: TRBJ2-2
D gene: TRBD2